Below, one TCR beta chain is given with its context. RNA was extracted with the RNeasy kit, and a quantity of roughly 0.5 to 1 ug was reverse transcribed using random hexamers. Via MiXCR, TCRdb re-called the immunoSEQ multiplex PCR reads, giving one row per CDR3 protein. This table holds 130,000 to 150,000 distinct CDR3 sequences, roughly 94% found once. These data belong to a study of CD8 T cells in Susac syndrome. The sample was CD8+ T cells from PBMCs. This receptor was identified in a human donor in good health.

Written as DNA, the CDR3 is TGTGCCAGCAGTCCCGCTAGGGGCAATGAGCAGTTCTTC. Residues: CASSPARGNEQFF. The chain joins TRBV12-3 or TRBV12-4 to TRBJ2-1, with D possibly TRBD1 on 5 matching bases. V was cut by 5 bases and J by 6 bases, with 11 bases left in between. This CDR3 region has 13 residues.